This T cell receptor beta chain was retrieved from a study of shared clonotypes between healthy human individuals. General observations from the study: A generally larger estimated richness was seen in naive subsets than in memory subsets.

This clone was recorded only once. The target antigen is unknown. This CDR3 region has 12 residues. V was shortened by 10 bases and J by 0 bases, with 10 bases between the two germline ends. Germline CDR1 is MDHEN and CDR2 is SYDVKM. Sequencing used immunoSEQ multiplex PCR; TCRdb keeps in-frame clones, though not all of them. The data hold more than 2,000,000 clones, with about 92% observed a single time. The chain is built from TRBV28 and TRBJ2-7, with D unresolved. This clonotype was obtained from a man younger than 35 in good health. Some clones in this sample may be carry-over from other donors' samples. Sequenced material: naive CD4+ T cells from PBMCs. Subset meaning: CD45RA+ positively selected. Here the CDR3 DNA reads TGTGCCACCCTTCCCTCCTCCTACGAGCAGTACTTC. This sequence encodes CATLPSSYEQYF.